Presented here are 27 T cell receptor beta chains from one specimen sequenced in a study of cytomegalovirus exposure and HLA in healthy donors. The primer mix had 60 Vbeta and 13 Jbeta primers. TCRdb keeps only in-frame clones here, not all; method: immunoSEQ multiplex PCR. This sample yields 170,000 or so clones, of which over 80% are seen a single time; 1.6% belongs to the top ten. The sequenced material came from PBMCs. These receptors were collected from a man aged 45-65 years in good health and CMV-seronegative.

This chain uses TRBV7-2 with TRBJ2-2; perhaps TRBD2 as D (5 bases). V lost 2 bases, J lost 6 bases, and 7 bases lay in between. The CDR3 sequence is 13 residues long. CDR1 SGHTA and CDR2 FQGNSA come from the germline V gene. CDR3 protein: CASSLFGAGELFF. The CDR3 DNA sequence: TGTGCCAGCAGCTTATTCGGGGCCGGGGAGCTGTTTTTT.

The J gene is TRBJ2-5, the V gene TRBV6-5; D ambiguous. The CDR3 covers 11 residues. Germline CDR1 reads MNHEY; CDR2 reads SVGAGI. Trimming shortened V by 7 bases and J by 5 bases, and 8 bases separated the two germline ends. The CDR3 sequence is CASTSTETQYF. The DNA of the CDR3 is TGTGCCAGCACTAGTACGGAGACCCAGTACTTC.

This rearrangement joins TRBV6-1 to TRBJ1-3, with TRBD1 matching over 9 bases. Germline CDR1 and CDR2: MNHNS and SASEGT. Germline trimming cut 2 bases from V and 6 bases from J; bases unmatched to any gene: 11. This CDR3 comprises 17 residues. CDR3 residues: CASSERMGQGIKNTIYF. CDR3 DNA sequence: TGTGCCAGCAGTGAAAGAATGGGACAGGGTATTAAAAACACCATATATTTT.

This clone was detected once. The V and J genes are TRBV19 and TRBJ2-5; 13 bases map to TRBD2. The CDR3 totals 17 residues. Germline loops: CDR1 LNHDA, CDR2 SQIVND (reference sequence). With V trimmed by 7 bases and J by 2 bases, 10 bases remained unmatched. For the CDR3, the DNA is TGTGCCAGTACGGAGAGACTAGCGGGGGGTCCGCAAGAGACCCAGTACTTC. It codes for CASTERLAGGPQETQYF.

This chain uses TRBV18 with TRBJ2-3, with D perhaps matching TRBD1 (5 bases). The CDR3 length is 14 residues. The germline V gene encodes CDR1 KGHSH and CDR2 LQKENI. V lost 5 bases, J lost 5 bases, and 14 bases lay in between. For the CDR3, the DNA is TGTGCCAGCTCATTTAGGGGAATTGGAGATACGCAGTATTTT. This sequence encodes CASSFRGIGDTQYF.

The J gene is TRBJ2-3, the V gene TRBV6-6; 10 nucleotides line up with TRBD2. Germline CDR1 is MNHNY and CDR2 is SVGAGI (reference sequence). This CDR3 is built from 15 residues. With V trimmed by 2 bases and J by 4 bases, 3 bases remained unmatched. The CDR3 DNA sequence: TGTGCCAGCAGTTACGCTAGCGGGAGTGCAGATACGCAGTATTTT. Translation gives CASSYASGSADTQYF.

The V and J genes are TRBV27 and TRBJ2-3; TRBD2 agrees at 16 bases. CDR1 is MNHEY, CDR2 SMNVEV, per germline (reference sequence). The junction had 9 bases not matched to a gene; V was cut back by 3 bases and J by 0 bases. The CDR3 runs to 20 residues. Here the CDR3 reads CASSFHPGLAGGHSTDTQYF. CDR3 in DNA: TGTGCCAGCAGTTTCCACCCGGGACTAGCGGGAGGGCATAGCACAGATACGCAGTATTTT.

In the case of this clone: Additional DNA sequences in this sample encode the identical CDR3. The gene calls are TRBV6-6 and TRBJ2-7; 10 bases agree with TRBD1. V lost 4 bases and J lost 2; bases outside the gene matches: 5. Germline loops: CDR1 MNHNY, CDR2 SVGAGI (reference sequence). The CDR3 is 15 residues long. The CDR3 DNA sequence: TGTGCCAGCAGTTCACGGACAGGGGGGACCTACGAGCAGTACTTC. The encoded protein is CASSSRTGGTYEQYF.

This chain connects TRBV5-5 to TRBJ2-5, with 10 nucleotides matching TRBD2. The J call may be incorrect, as the DNA end agrees better with TRBJ2-7. The CDR3 covers 19 residues. Germline values: CDR1 SGHKS, CDR2 YYEKEE (reference sequence). CDR3 DNA sequence: TGTGCCAGCAGCTCCCTTTCGCTAGCGGGAGTCGCGTACTCCTACGAGCAGTACTTC. It specifies CASSSLSLAGVAYSYEQYF.

The CDR3 loop reads CASSMGTETTRQYF. As DNA, the CDR3 is TGTGCCAGTAGTATGGGGACAGAAACTACGAGGCAGTACTTC. The rearrangement joins TRBV19 to TRBJ2-7, with 7 bases aligning to TRBD1. Per germline, CDR1 LNHDA and CDR2 SQIVND (reference sequence). This CDR3 is 14 amino acids long. Germline trimming cut 3 bases from V and 9 bases from J; bases unmatched to any gene: 11.

This CDR3 reads CASSDGQGVYGYTF. The CDR3 bases are TGTGCCAGTAGTGACGGACAGGGGGTTTATGGCTACACCTTC. The chain links TRBV19 to TRBJ1-2, with 10 bases matching TRBD1. In germline, CDR1 is LNHDA, CDR2 SQIVND (reference sequence). Losses at the gene ends were 5 bases for V and 5 bases for J; bases not matched to a gene: 5. The CDR3 has 14 amino acids.

This sequence joins TRBV11-2 and TRBJ2-3; perhaps TRBD1 as D (6 bases). From germline, CDR1 is SGHAT and CDR2 FQNNGV. CDR3 length: 14 residues. The ends were cut back, 7 bases at V and 4 bases at J, with 15 bases in the middle. CDR3 residues: CASTWGPEADTQYF. The CDR3 nucleotides read TGTGCCAGCACCTGGGGGCCGGAAGCAGATACGCAGTATTTT.

The CDR3 nucleotides are TGTGCCAGCAGCCCTGGTTGGGGCCAGAACTATGGCTACACCTTC. Protein: CASSPGWGQNYGYTF. V gene TRBV7-2 combines with J gene TRBJ1-2; D is perhaps TRBD1 (5 bases). Germline V gene lookup returns CDR1 SGHTA and CDR2 FQGNSA. CDR3 size: 15 residues. Trimming pared 5 bases from V and 2 bases from J, leaving 15 bases between.

This clone appeared a few times. This chain connects TRBV19 to TRBJ2-7; 11 nucleotides agree with TRBD2. CDR3 length equals 14 residues. V shed 5 bases, J shed 4 bases, and the junction held 4 bases outside the gene matches. Looked up from germline, CDR1 is LNHDA and CDR2 is SQIVND (reference sequence). The CDR3 loop reads CASSPGLADYEQYF. The CDR3 DNA sequence: TGTGCCAGTAGTCCGGGACTAGCGGATTACGAGCAGTACTTC.

The sample holds one count of this clone. J is TRBJ1-2 and V is TRBV14; 8 positions match TRBD1. The CDR3 loop spans 16 amino acids. From germline, CDR1 is SGHDN and CDR2 FVKESK. Losses at the gene ends were 4 bases for V and 4 bases for J; bases not matched to a gene: 11. This CDR3 is CASSRGGTGHLYGYTF. The DNA of the CDR3 is TGTGCCAGCAGCCGAGGCGGGACAGGCCACCTCTATGGCTACACCTTC.

V usage is TRBV29-1 and J usage is TRBJ2-3; 7 bases map to TRBD2. Trimming at V came to 4 bases and at J to 1 base, leaving 2 bases not matched to a gene. The CDR3 sequence is 13 residues long. Germline assignment: CDR1 SQVTM and CDR2 ANQGSEA. The CDR3 coding sequence is TGCAGCGTTGGTGGGGGGGGCACAGATACGCAGTATTTT. Protein product: CSVGGGGTDTQYF.

The chain carries TRBV19 and TRBJ2-3, with a possible D match to TRBD1 (6 bases). V was shortened by 5 bases and J by 0 bases, with 12 bases between the two germline ends. The CDR3 consists of 15 residues. Germline V CDR1 and CDR2: LNHDA, SQIVND (reference sequence). CDR3 region: CASSLGQISTDTQYF. DNA of the CDR3: TGTGCCAGTAGTCTCGGACAGATTAGCACAGATACGCAGTATTTT.

The chain is built from TRBV27 and TRBJ1-1, with D tentatively TRBD1 (5 bases). Germline assignment: CDR1 MNHEY and CDR2 SMNVEV (reference sequence). V was clipped by 3 bases and J by 1 base, with 12 bases between them. This CDR3 is 15 amino acids long. The chain's CDR3 is CASSFTGTGNTEAFF. CDR3 DNA: TGTGCCAGCAGTTTTACAGGAACAGGGAACACTGAAGCTTTCTTT.

This clone was picked up a small number of times. The chain joins TRBV29-1 to TRBJ2-1, with 11 bases fitting TRBD2. Germline V lookup: CDR1 SQVTM, CDR2 ANQGSEA. The CDR3 totals 15 residues. V was pared by 3 bases and J by 5 bases, with 6 bases of the junction left unmatched. CDR3 coding DNA: TGCAGCGTTGATAGTCGACTAGCGGGGAACAATGAGCAGTTCTTC. This gives the protein CSVDSRLAGNNEQFF.

The chain is built from TRBV5-6 and TRBJ2-2; D remains unclear. The CDR3 is made up of 16 amino acids. Trimming shortened V by 6 bases and J by 5 bases, and 20 bases separated the two germline ends. Germline CDR1 is SGHDT and CDR2 is YYEEEE. The CDR3, as DNA: TGTGCCAGCACCCTACGCCGGGTTGGAAAGACCGGGGAGCTGTTTTTT. Translated: CASTLRRVGKTGELFF.

This chain joins TRBV7-9 and TRBJ2-5; TRBD1 matches at 8 bases. V shed 1 base, J shed 3 bases, and the junction held 13 bases outside the gene matches. Germline CDR1 is SEHNR and CDR2 is FQNEAQ (reference sequence). The CDR3 sequence is 18 residues long. The CDR3 DNA reads TGTGCCAGCAGCTTAGATGGCGACAGGGGTGGGGGTAAAGAGACCCAGTACTTC. Encoded protein: CASSLDGDRGGGKETQYF.

This clone was seen only a few times. V usage is TRBV4-1 and J usage is TRBJ1-5; 9 bases are shared with TRBD1. Germline CDR1 and CDR2: MGHRA and YSYEKL. The length of the CDR3 is 15 residues. V was clipped by 4 bases and J by 7 bases; unmatched bases: 8. CDR3 in amino acids: CASSPPGQGKQPQHF. The CDR3 region has the DNA TGCGCCAGCAGCCCCCCTGGACAGGGGAAACAGCCCCAGCATTTT.

This rearrangement joins TRBV29-1 to TRBJ1-5; 7 nucleotides align to TRBD1. This CDR3 is built from 13 residues. The V gene end was trimmed by 0 bases and the J gene end by 7 bases; junction bases not matched to a gene: 3. CDR1 and CDR2 from the germline V gene are SQVTM and ANQGSEA. The CDR3 DNA is TGCAGCGTTGAAGAACCCAGGGGGCAGCCCCAGCATTTT. Its translation: CSVEEPRGQPQHF.

V gene TRBV28 combines with J gene TRBJ2-7; D is uncertain. Germline assignment: CDR1 MDHEN and CDR2 SYDVKM. Trimming took off 4 bases at V and 1 base at J, with 5 bases between the two ends. This CDR3 is 12 amino acids long. The CDR3 DNA reads TGTGCCAGCAGTTCCTCGTCCTACGAGCAGTACTTC. Protein product: CASSSSSYEQYF. Full variable domain (outside the CDR3, taken from reference TRBV28 and TRBJ2-7): DVKVTQSSRYLVKRTGEKVFLECVQDMDHENMFWYRQDPGLGLRLIYFSYDVKMKEKGDIPEGYSVSREKKERFSLILESASTNQTSMYLCASSSSSYEQYFGPGTRLTVT.

The V and J genes are TRBV4-1 and TRBJ1-5; 9 nucleotides line up with TRBD1. This CDR3 spans 15 amino acids. After removal of 3 bases from V and 6 bases from J, the junction contained 6 bases not matched to a gene. Germline CDR1 and CDR2: MGHRA and YSYEKL. The chain's CDR3 is CASSHDRGLLQPQHF. The CDR3 DNA follows: TGCGCCAGCAGCCATGACAGGGGGTTGCTTCAGCCCCAGCATTTT.

V and J are TRBV9 and TRBJ2-5, with 7 bases matching TRBD1. Per germline, CDR1 SGDLS and CDR2 YYNGEE. The CDR3 has 15 residues. Trimming cost V 0 bases and J 0 bases; bases outside gene matches: 2. In DNA, the CDR3 is TGTGCCAGCAGCGTAGTGGGACAGTACCAAGAGACCCAGTACTTC. Its protein is CASSVVGQYQETQYF.

This clone was recorded once. The chain is built from TRBV11-2 and TRBJ2-5, with a tentative D call TRBD2 (5 bases). Germline V CDR1 and CDR2: SGHAT, FQNNGV. V shed 0 bases and J shed 7 bases, with 15 bases lying between them. CDR3 size: 15 residues. This chain's CDR3 is CASSLDQASWGTQYF. The CDR3 DNA sequence: TGTGCCAGCAGCTTAGATCAGGCTAGCTGGGGGACCCAGTACTTC.